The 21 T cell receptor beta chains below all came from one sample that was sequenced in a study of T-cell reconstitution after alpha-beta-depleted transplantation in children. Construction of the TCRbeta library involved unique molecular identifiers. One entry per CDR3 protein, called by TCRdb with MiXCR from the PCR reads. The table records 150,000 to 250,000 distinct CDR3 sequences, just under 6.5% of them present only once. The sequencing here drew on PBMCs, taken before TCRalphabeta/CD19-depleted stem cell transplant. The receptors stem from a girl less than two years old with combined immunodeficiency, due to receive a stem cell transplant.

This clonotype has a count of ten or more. Here the CDR3 DNA reads TGCGCCAGCAGCTACCGACAGGGGGAAAACGAGCAGTACTTC. Its protein product is CASSYRQGENEQYF. The chain couples TRBV5-1 to TRBJ2-7; 9 nucleotides match TRBD1. V dropped 3 bases and J dropped 5; count of bases not matched to a gene: 6. This CDR3 has 14 amino acids. Germline V gene lookup returns CDR1 SGHRS and CDR2 YFSETQ.

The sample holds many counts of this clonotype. CDR3 nucleotide sequence: TGTGCCAGCAGCTCCATCGGGGGGAGAGATACGCAGTATTTT. This codes for CASSSIGGRDTQYF. The V and J genes are TRBV7-3 and TRBJ2-3, with 7 bases aligning to TRBD2. V dropped 4 bases and J dropped 5; count of bases not matched to a gene: 6. The CDR3 has 14 residues. Germline assignment: CDR1 SGHTA and CDR2 FQGTGA.

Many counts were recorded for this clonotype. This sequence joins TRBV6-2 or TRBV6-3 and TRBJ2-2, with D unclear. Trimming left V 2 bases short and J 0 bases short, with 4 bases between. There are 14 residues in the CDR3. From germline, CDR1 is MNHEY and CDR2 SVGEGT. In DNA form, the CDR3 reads TGTGCCAGCAGTTACCACCCGAACACCGGGGAGCTGTTTTTT. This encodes CASSYHPNTGELFF.

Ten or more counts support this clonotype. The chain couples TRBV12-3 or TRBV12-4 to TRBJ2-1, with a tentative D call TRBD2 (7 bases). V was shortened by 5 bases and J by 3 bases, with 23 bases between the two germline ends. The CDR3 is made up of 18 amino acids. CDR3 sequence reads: CASSPSLGGGGIYNEQFF. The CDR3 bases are TGTGCCAGCAGTCCGTCGTTGGGTGGGGGGGGCATCTACAATGAGCAGTTCTTC.

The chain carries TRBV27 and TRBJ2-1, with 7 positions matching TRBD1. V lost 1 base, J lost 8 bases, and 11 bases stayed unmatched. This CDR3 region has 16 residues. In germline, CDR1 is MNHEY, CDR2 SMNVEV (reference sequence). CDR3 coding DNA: TGTGCCAGCAGTTTATGGACAGGTCGGGTCATTTATGAGCAGTTCTTC. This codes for CASSLWTGRVIYEQFF.

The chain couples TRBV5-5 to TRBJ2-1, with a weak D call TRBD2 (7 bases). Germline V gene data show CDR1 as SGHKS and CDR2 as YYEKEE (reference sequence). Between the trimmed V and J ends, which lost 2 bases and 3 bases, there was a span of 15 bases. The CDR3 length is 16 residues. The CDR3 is CASSFHGGPLYNEQFF. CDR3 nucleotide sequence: TGTGCCAGCAGCTTCCACGGGGGGCCCCTCTACAATGAGCAGTTCTTC.

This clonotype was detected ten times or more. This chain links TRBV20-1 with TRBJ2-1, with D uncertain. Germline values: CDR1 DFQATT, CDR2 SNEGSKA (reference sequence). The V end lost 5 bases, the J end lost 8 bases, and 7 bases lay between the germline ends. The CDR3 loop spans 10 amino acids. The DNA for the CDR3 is TGCAGTGCTGGCCGATATGAGCAGTTCTTC. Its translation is CSAGRYEQFF.

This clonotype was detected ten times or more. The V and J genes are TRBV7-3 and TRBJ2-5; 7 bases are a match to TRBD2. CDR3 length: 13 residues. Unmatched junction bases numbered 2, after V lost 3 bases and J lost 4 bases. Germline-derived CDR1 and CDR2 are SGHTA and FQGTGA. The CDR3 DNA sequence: TGTGCCAGCAGCTTCTCGGGGGGAGAGACCCAGTACTTC. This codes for CASSFSGGETQYF. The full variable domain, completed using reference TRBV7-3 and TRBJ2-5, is GAGVSQTPSNKVTEKGKYVELRCDPISGHTALYWYRQSLGQGPEFLIYFQGTGAADDSGLPNDRFFAVRPEGSVSTLKIQRTERGDSAVYLCASSFSGGETQYFGPGTRLLVL.

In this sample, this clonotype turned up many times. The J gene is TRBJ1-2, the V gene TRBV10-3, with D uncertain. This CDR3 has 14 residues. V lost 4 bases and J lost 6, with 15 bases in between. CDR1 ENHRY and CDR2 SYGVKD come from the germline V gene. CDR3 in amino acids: CAISVHGPGDGYTF. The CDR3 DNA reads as TGTGCCATCAGTGTTCACGGGCCCGGAGATGGCTACACCTTC.

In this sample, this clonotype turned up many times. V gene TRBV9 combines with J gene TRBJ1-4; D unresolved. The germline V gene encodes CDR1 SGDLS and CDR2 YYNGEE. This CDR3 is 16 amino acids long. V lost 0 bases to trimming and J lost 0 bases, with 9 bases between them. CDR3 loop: CASSVDGLATNEKLFF. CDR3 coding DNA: TGTGCCAGCAGCGTAGATGGACTTGCAACTAATGAAAAACTGTTTTTT.

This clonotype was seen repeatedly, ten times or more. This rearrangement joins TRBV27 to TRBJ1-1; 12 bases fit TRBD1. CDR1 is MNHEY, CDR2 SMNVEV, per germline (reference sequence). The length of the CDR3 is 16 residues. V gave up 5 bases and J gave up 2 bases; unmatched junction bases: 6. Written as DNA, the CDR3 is TGTGCCAGCAGTAGGGGACAGGGGGCGATAAACACTGAAGCTTTCTTT. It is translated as CASSRGQGAINTEAFF.

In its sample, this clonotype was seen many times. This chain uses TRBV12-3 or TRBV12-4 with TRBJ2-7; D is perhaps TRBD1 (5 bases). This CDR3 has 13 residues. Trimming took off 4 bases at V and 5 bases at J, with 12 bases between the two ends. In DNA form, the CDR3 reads TGTGCCAGCAGTTGGTCCAGGGCAAACGAGCAGTACTTC. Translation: CASSWSRANEQYF.

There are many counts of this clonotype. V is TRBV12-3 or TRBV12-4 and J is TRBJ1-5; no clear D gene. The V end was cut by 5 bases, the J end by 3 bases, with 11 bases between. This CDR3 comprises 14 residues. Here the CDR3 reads CASSPLFNNQPQHF. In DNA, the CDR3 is TGTGCCAGCAGTCCCCTGTTCAACAATCAGCCCCAGCATTTT.

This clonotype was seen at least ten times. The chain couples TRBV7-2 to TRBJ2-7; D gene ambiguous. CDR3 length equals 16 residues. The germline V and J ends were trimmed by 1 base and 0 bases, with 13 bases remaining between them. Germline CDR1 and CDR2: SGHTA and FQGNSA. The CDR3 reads CASSLDGGTSSYEQYF. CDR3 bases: TGTGCCAGCAGCTTAGATGGCGGTACAAGCTCCTACGAGCAGTACTTC.

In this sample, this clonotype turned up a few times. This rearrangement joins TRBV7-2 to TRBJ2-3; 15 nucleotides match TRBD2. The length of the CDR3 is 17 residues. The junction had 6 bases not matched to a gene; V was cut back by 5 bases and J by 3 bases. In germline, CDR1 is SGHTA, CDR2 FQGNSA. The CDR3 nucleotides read TGTGCCAGCAGCCCCTGGACTAGCGGGGGGGTAACAGATACGCAGTATTTT. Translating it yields CASSPWTSGGVTDTQYF. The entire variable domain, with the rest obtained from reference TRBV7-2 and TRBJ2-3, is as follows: GAGVSQSPSNKVTEKGKDVELRCDPISGHTALYWYRQSLGQGLEFLIYFQGNSAPDKSGLPSDRFSAERTGGSVSTLTIQRTQQEDSAVYLCASSPWTSGGVTDTQYFGPGTRLTVL.

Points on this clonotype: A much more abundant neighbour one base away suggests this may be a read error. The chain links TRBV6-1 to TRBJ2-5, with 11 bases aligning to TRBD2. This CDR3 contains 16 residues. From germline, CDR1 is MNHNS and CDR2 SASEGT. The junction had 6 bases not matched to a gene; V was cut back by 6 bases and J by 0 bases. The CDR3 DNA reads TGTGCCAGCAGACCCCATAGCGGGGGGGACCAAGAGACCCAGTACTTC. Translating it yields CASRPHSGGDQETQYF.

The CDR3 is CASRSLAASTDTQYF. The CDR3 nucleotides read TGTGCCAGCCGATCACTAGCGGCCAGCACAGATACGCAGTATTTT. The J gene is TRBJ2-3, the V gene TRBV18, with 8 bases that match TRBD2. CDR1 and CDR2 from the germline V gene are KGHSH and LQKENI. CDR3 length: 15 amino acids. V lost 8 bases to trimming and J lost 0 bases; unmatched junction nucleotides: 7.

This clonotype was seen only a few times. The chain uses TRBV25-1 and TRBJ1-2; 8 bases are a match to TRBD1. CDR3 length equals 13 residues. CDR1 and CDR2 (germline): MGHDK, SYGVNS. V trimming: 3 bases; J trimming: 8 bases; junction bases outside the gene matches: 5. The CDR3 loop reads CASSEGTGRGYTF. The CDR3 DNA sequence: TGTGCCAGCAGTGAGGGGACAGGCCGGGGCTACACCTTC.

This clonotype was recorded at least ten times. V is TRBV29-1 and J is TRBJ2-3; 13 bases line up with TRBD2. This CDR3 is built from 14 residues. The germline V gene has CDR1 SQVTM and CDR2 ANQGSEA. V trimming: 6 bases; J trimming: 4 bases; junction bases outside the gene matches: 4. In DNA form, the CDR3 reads TGCAGCGTGCGACTAGCGGGAGGTCCAGATACGCAGTATTTT. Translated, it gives CSVRLAGGPDTQYF.

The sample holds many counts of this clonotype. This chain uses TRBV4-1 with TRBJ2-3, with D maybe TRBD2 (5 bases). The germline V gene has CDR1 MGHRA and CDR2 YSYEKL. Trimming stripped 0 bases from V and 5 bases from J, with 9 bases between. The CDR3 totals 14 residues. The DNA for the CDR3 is TGCGCCAGCAGCCAAGATCTAGGGAGAGATACGCAGTATTTT. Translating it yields CASSQDLGRDTQYF.

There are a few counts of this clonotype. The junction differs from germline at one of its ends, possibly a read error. CDR3 protein: CSVQDPNWYGYTF. The CDR3 DNA sequence: TGCAGCGTTCAAGACCCAAACTGGTATGGCTACACCTTC. The chain recombines TRBV29-1 with TRBJ1-2; unclear D gene. The CDR3 has 13 amino acids. CDR1 and CDR2 (germline): SQVTM, ANQGSEA.